What follows are 28 T cell receptor beta chains derived from one specimen sequenced in a study of vaccination and CD4 T cells after COVID-19. Sample treatment: approximately 9-day PBMC culture with coronavirus spike peptide pools or control peptides (ViraFEST assay). Their antigen targets remain unknown. The Oncomine TCR Beta short-read assay was applied to DNA of cultured CD4+ T cells. TCRdb re-called the PCR reads through MiXCR, storing one row per CDR3 protein. The sample carries some 14,000 distinct CDR3 sequences, 50% to 60% recorded once. Sequenced here: cultured CD4+ T cells from blood, sampled after SARS-CoV-2 vaccination. The receptors come from a human donor with COVID-19.

This chain uses TRBV10-1 with TRBJ2-7; no clear D. Trimming shortened V by 8 bases and J by 2 bases, and 7 bases separated the two germline ends. Germline V gene sequence: CDR1 WNHNN, CDR2 SYGVQD (reference sequence). This CDR3 contains 11 residues. The CDR3, as DNA: TGCGCCAGCCCCCGGCCCTACGAGCAGTACTTC. It is translated as CASPRPYEQYF.

V usage is TRBV2 and J usage is TRBJ1-6; D is unresolved. The CDR3 is made up of 14 amino acids. V was clipped by 5 bases and J by 5 bases, with 10 bases between them. Per the germline V gene, CDR1 is SNHLY and CDR2 is FYNNEI. Here the CDR3 DNA reads TGTGCCAGCAGTCCCACAATCAATAATTCACCCCTCCACTTT. The encoded protein is CASSPTINNSPLHF.

This chain links TRBV29-1 with TRBJ2-5; D call uncertain. This CDR3 is 14 amino acids long. V lost 6 bases and J 0 bases, leaving 14 bases between the germline ends. Germline V gene data show CDR1 as SQVTM and CDR2 as ANQGSEA. CDR3 coding DNA: TGCAGCGTGGCCATCGGGCAGGACCAAGAGACCCAGTACTTC. This codes for CSVAIGQDQETQYF. The full variable domain, completed using reference TRBV29-1 and TRBJ2-5, is SAVISQKPSRDICQRGTSLTIQCQVDSQVTMMFWYRQQPGQSLTLIATANQGSEATYESGFVIDKFPISRPNLTFSTLTVSNMSPEDSSIYLCSVAIGQDQETQYFGPGTRLLVL.

The rearrangement links TRBV15 to TRBJ2-1; TRBD2 agrees at 10 bases. The junction had 7 bases not matched to a gene; V was cut back by 0 bases and J by 8 bases. CDR3 size: 16 residues. The germline V gene encodes CDR1 LNHNV and CDR2 YYDKDF (reference sequence). In DNA form, the CDR3 reads TGTGCCACCAGCAGAGATCCCAGCGGGGGGGCCTATGAGCAGTTCTTC. This codes for CATSRDPSGGAYEQFF.

This rearrangement joins TRBV20-1 to TRBJ2-5; D gene uncertain. The CDR3 totals 14 residues. CDR1 DFQATT and CDR2 SNEGSKA come from the germline V gene (reference sequence). Trimming shortened V by 5 bases and J by 3 bases, and 16 bases separated the two germline ends. The DNA of the CDR3 is TGCAGTGCTGGACCGTTCTCTGGGGAAGAGACCCAGTACTTC. As protein: CSAGPFSGEETQYF.

The genes are TRBV11-2 and TRBJ2-5, with TRBD1 identical over 7 bases. Germline trimming cut 4 bases from V and 0 bases from J; bases unmatched to any gene: 17. CDR1 and CDR2 (germline): SGHAT, FQNNGV. This CDR3 is built from 19 residues. CDR3 DNA sequence: TGTGCCAGCAGCTCTCGACAGGGCGGTGGATGGGAGTACCAAGAGACCCAGTACTTC. Translation: CASSSRQGGGWEYQETQYF.

The table lists this clonotype with a few counts. J is TRBJ1-1 and V is TRBV28, with 8 nucleotides matching TRBD1. Germline values: CDR1 MDHEN, CDR2 SYDVKM. CDR3 size: 15 residues. V shed 5 bases and J 1 base; nucleotides not matched to a gene: 6. CDR3 sequence (DNA): TGTGCCAGCAGTCCATCCAGGGGGCGGAACACTGAAGCTTTCTTT. It yields the protein CASSPSRGRNTEAFF.

The chain is built from TRBV7-2 and TRBJ1-5, with a tentative D call TRBD1 (6 bases). V was pared by 1 base and J by 5 bases, with 12 bases between. The CDR3 covers 15 residues. Germline CDR1 and CDR2: SGHTA and FQGNSA. The CDR3 DNA is TGTGCCAGCAGCTTAGAGGGGGGCAGCGATCAGCCCCAGCATTTT. Encoded protein: CASSLEGGSDQPQHF. The full variable domain, rest sourced from reference TRBV7-2 and TRBJ1-5, is GAGVSQSPSNKVTEKGKDVELRCDPISGHTALYWYRQSLGQGLEFLIYFQGNSAPDKSGLPSDRFSAERTGGSVSTLTIQRTQQEDSAVYLCASSLEGGSDQPQHFGDGTRLSIL.

The J gene is TRBJ2-7, the V gene TRBV7-2, with D tentatively TRBD2 (7 bases). The CDR3 is 13 residues long. Germline V gene lookup returns CDR1 SGHTA and CDR2 FQGNSA. V lost 2 bases, J lost 7 bases, and 12 bases lay in between. The CDR3 is CASSLRTAGEQYF. The CDR3 DNA follows: TGTGCCAGCAGCTTACGGACAGCGGGGGAGCAGTACTTC.

The chain has TRBV30 and TRBJ2-5, with D unresolved. The CDR3 sequence is 11 residues long. Per germline, CDR1 GTSNPN and CDR2 SVGIG (reference sequence). The ends were cut back, 5 bases at V and 5 bases at J, with 9 bases in the middle. The CDR3 DNA follows: TGTGCCTGGCAGGTTCTGGAGACCCAGTACTTC. It encodes CAWQVLETQYF.

There are a few counts of this clonotype. V is TRBV20-1 and J is TRBJ1-1, with D uncertain. Per the germline V gene, CDR1 is DFQATT and CDR2 is SNEGSKA (reference sequence). The CDR3 has 15 amino acids. V was pared by 0 bases and J by 0 bases, with 11 bases between. The CDR3 DNA is TGCAGTGCTAGAGATAGTGGGCGGTTGAACACTGAAGCTTTCTTT. This gives the protein CSARDSGRLNTEAFF.

This clonotype has a single count. CDR3 region: CASGGLRQGAGEQYF. The DNA for the CDR3 is TGTGCTAGTGGTGGCCTCCGACAGGGGGCGGGTGAGCAGTACTTC. The J gene is TRBJ2-7, the V gene TRBV12-5; 10 positions agree with TRBD1. The V gene end was trimmed by 5 bases and the J gene end by 7 bases; junction bases not matched to a gene: 11. This CDR3 is 15 amino acids long. Germline V gene lookup returns CDR1 LGHNT and CDR2 FRNRAP. Together with reference TRBV12-5 and TRBJ2-7, the CDR3 gives the full variable domain: DARVTQTPRHKVTEMGQEVTMRCQPILGHNTVFWYRQTMMQGLELLAYFRNRAPLDDSGMPKDRFSAEMPDATLATLKIQPSEPRDSAVYFCASGGLRQGAGEQYFGPGTRLTVT.

The chain links TRBV19 to TRBJ1-6; D gene uncertain. Germline CDR1 is LNHDA and CDR2 is SQIVND (reference sequence). The CDR3 spans 14 residues. Trimming took off 3 bases at V and 10 bases at J, with 13 bases between the two ends. The CDR3 is CASSIGEVQSPLHF. The CDR3 nucleotides are TGTGCCAGTAGTATCGGGGAGGTCCAATCACCCCTCCACTTT. Full variable domain (remainder filled in from reference TRBV19 and TRBJ1-6): DGGITQSPKYLFRKEGQNVTLSCEQNLNHDAMYWYRQDPGQGLRLIYYSQIVNDFQKGDIAEGYSVSREKKESFPLTVTSAQKNPTAFYLCASSIGEVQSPLHFGNGTRLTVT.

The rearrangement joins TRBV7-9 to TRBJ1-5; 7 bases line up with TRBD1. CDR3 length: 19 residues. Germline CDR1 reads SEHNR; CDR2 reads FQNEAQ (reference sequence). Trimming cost V 0 bases and J 1 base; bases outside gene matches: 12. The CDR3: CASSLAPGETGWSNQPQHF. CDR3 in DNA: TGTGCCAGCAGCTTAGCGCCTGGGGAGACAGGGTGGAGCAATCAGCCCCAGCATTTT.

The CDR3 region is CASSTLQGSDTQYF. CDR3 nucleotides: TGTGCCAGCAGTACATTACAGGGTAGCGATACGCAGTATTTT. V is TRBV6-2 or TRBV6-3 and J is TRBJ2-3, with D perhaps matching TRBD1 (6 bases). There are 14 residues in the CDR3. Germline-derived CDR1 and CDR2 are MNHEY and SVGEGT. Trimming pared 5 bases from V and 6 bases from J, leaving 15 bases between.

The V and J genes are TRBV7-2 and TRBJ2-1, with 9 bases aligning to TRBD2. Losses at the gene ends were 1 base for V and 7 bases for J; bases not matched to a gene: 11. Germline CDR1 SGHTA, CDR2 FQGNSA. The CDR3 loop spans 17 amino acids. CDR3 DNA sequence: TGTGCCAGCAGCTTAGGACCTCCGAGCGGGGGGCAGAATGAGCAGTTCTTC. Translating it yields CASSLGPPSGGQNEQFF.

This clonotype has more than one count but fewer than ten. This chain connects TRBV6-1 to TRBJ1-2; 7 nucleotides line up with TRBD1. Germline V gene sequence: CDR1 MNHNS, CDR2 SASEGT. The CDR3 sequence is 12 residues long. V shed 5 bases, J shed 8 bases, and the junction held 5 bases outside the gene matches. The CDR3 DNA is TGTGCCAGCAGTCCGACAGGGACCGGCTACACCTTC. This gives the protein CASSPTGTGYTF.

V usage is TRBV15 and J usage is TRBJ2-5, with D possibly called TRBD1 or TRBD2 (5 bases each). The ends were cut back, 0 bases at V and 5 bases at J, with 13 bases in the middle. The CDR3 covers 15 residues. Germline V CDR1 and CDR2: LNHNV, YYDKDF (reference sequence). Written as DNA, the CDR3 is TGTGCCACCAGCAGAGATGTCGAGGGGTTGGAGACCCAGTACTTC. Translation: CATSRDVEGLETQYF.

The CDR3 coding sequence is TGTGCCAGTAGTATAGGCGGCCTAGCGGGGCAAGAGACCCAGTACTTC. It yields the protein CASSIGGLAGQETQYF. The chain is built from TRBV19 and TRBJ2-5; 9 bases match TRBD2. Looked up from germline, CDR1 is LNHDA and CDR2 is SQIVND (reference sequence). V gave up 1 base and J gave up 2 bases; unmatched junction bases: 5. CDR3 size: 16 residues.

This chain connects TRBV5-4 to TRBJ2-5; D call uncertain. The V and J ends lost 3 bases and 5 bases respectively, with 11 bases between them. The CDR3 has 13 amino acids. Per the germline V gene, CDR1 is SGHNT and CDR2 is YYREEE (reference sequence). In DNA, the CDR3 is TGTGCCAGCAGCTACCAAACGATCGAGACCCAGTACTTC. It is translated as CASSYQTIETQYF.

This clonotype was counted a few times. The chain joins TRBV15 to TRBJ2-7, with D possibly being TRBD1 or TRBD2 (5 bases each). With 5 bases removed from V and 9 bases from J, the gap between germline ends came to 11 bases. This CDR3 has 11 residues. Germline CDR1 LNHNV, CDR2 YYDKDF (reference sequence). The CDR3 DNA sequence: TGTGCCACCAGCCAACCGGGGCCGCAGTACTTC. It translates to CATSQPGPQYF.

The CDR3 is CSARVPPMNTEAFF. Here the CDR3 DNA reads TGCAGTGCTAGAGTGCCCCCAATGAACACTGAAGCTTTCTTT. The chain recombines TRBV20-1 with TRBJ1-1; D unclear. There are 14 residues in the CDR3. V lost 1 base to trimming and J lost 0 bases, with 9 bases between them. The germline CDR1 and CDR2 sequences are DFQATT and SNEGSKA (reference sequence).

This clonotype was detected a few times. The chain couples TRBV6-1 to TRBJ2-7; D not resolved. Trimming stripped 7 bases from V and 0 bases from J, with 7 bases between. Germline lookup yields CDR1 MNHNS and CDR2 SASEGT. There are 12 residues in the CDR3. Here the CDR3 DNA reads TGTGCCAGCACGGCGAGCTCCTACGAGCAGTACTTC. This encodes CASTASSYEQYF.

The rearrangement links TRBV12-5 to TRBJ2-7; 8 nucleotides match TRBD1. This CDR3 is 15 amino acids long. Trimming cost V 3 bases and J 7 bases; bases outside gene matches: 11. The germline V gene encodes CDR1 LGHNT and CDR2 FRNRAP. The CDR3 nucleotides are TGTGCTAGTGGTTTAAGTCGAGACAGGGGATATGAGCAGTACTTC. Translating gives CASGLSRDRGYEQYF.

The rearrangement uses TRBV7-9 and TRBJ2-1, with a tentative D call TRBD2 (5 bases). The germline CDR1 and CDR2 sequences are SEHNR and FQNEAQ (reference sequence). The CDR3 length is 13 residues. The germline V and J ends were trimmed by 5 bases and 8 bases, with 13 bases remaining between them. CDR3 in DNA: TGTGCCAGCAGCACAACCCGGGGAGATGAGCAGTTCTTC. Translation: CASSTTRGDEQFF.

The sample holds a few counts of this clonotype. This chain joins TRBV7-9 and TRBJ1-5; D unclear. The CDR3 length is 14 residues. Per germline, CDR1 SEHNR and CDR2 FQNEAQ (reference sequence). Trimming shortened V by 5 bases and J by 1 base, and 9 bases separated the two germline ends. This chain's CDR3 is CASSQLNSNQPQHF. Here the CDR3 DNA reads TGTGCCAGCAGCCAGTTAAACAGCAATCAGCCCCAGCATTTT.

The chain joins TRBV20-1 to TRBJ2-3; no definite D call. The ends were cut back, 5 bases at V and 5 bases at J, with 8 bases in the middle. This CDR3 has 11 residues. Per the germline V gene, CDR1 is DFQATT and CDR2 is SNEGSKA (reference sequence). Here the CDR3 reads CSAPDRDTQYF. The CDR3, as DNA: TGCAGTGCTCCCGACCGAGATACGCAGTATTTT.

This clonotype was detected only a few times. This chain joins TRBV7-9 and TRBJ1-1; 8 nucleotides match TRBD1. In germline, CDR1 is SEHNR, CDR2 FQNEAQ (reference sequence). CDR3 length equals 15 residues. Trimming removed 5 bases from V and 1 base from J; junction bases left unmatched: 6. The CDR3 sequence is CASSAYRGANTEAFF. The CDR3 nucleotides read TGTGCCAGCAGCGCATACAGGGGGGCGAACACTGAAGCTTTCTTT.